This TCR beta chain was sequenced in a study of T cell repertoires in cytomegalovirus infection. Looking at the study overall: As its CMV epitopes, the study selected recently identified HLA-C-restricted and well-studied HLA-B-restricted targets. Indications came from public TCR beta signatures; they pointed to CMV infection and to a matching HLA type.

Whole-study results and caveats: Of the TCR beta families, the public ones yielded a cumulative frequency that identified carriers of CMV plus the relevant HLA. HLA-C-restricted CMV clonotypes gave the most frequent clonotype in two of eight donors.

In TCRdb, the reads were re-called with MiXCR into one record per CDR3 protein. Found here are fewer than 1,000,000 distinct CDR3 sequences, roughly 30% of them singletons; the top ten hold roughly 13%. In its sample, this clonotype was seen a few times. Its target is unknown. This TCR derives from a human donor in good health (CMV status not recorded). Some clones in this sample may be carry-over from other donors' samples. Sample: cultured CD8+ T cells from PBMCs, taken from culture after CMV antigen stimulation.

CDR3 bases: TGCAGCGGGCTCCGAAGGGACTATGGCTACACCTTC. Its translation is CSGLRRDYGYTF. The V call is TRBV29-1, the J call TRBJ1-2; no clear D gene. Deletions cut 7 bases from V and 3 bases from J, with 12 bases between. Per germline, CDR1 SQVTM and CDR2 ANQGSEA. The length of the CDR3 is 12 residues.